This paragraph reports one T cell receptor (beta chain). The CDR3 totals 17 residues. Deep was the level at which the assay was run. TCRdb's table, derived via immunoSEQ multiplex PCR, lists solely in-frame clones and lacks some. The repertoire holds roughly 2.6 million clones, with over 85% as singletons. This record belongs to a study of shared clonotypes between healthy human individuals. The sample consisted of naive CD4+ T cells sorted from blood. The subset was: CD45RA+ positively selected. The chain employs TRBV12-2 and TRBJ1-5; TRBD1 reflects the table's D call only, with no check against the DNA. TRBV12-2 counts as a pseudogene. This clonotype was obtained from a man aged 18 to 30 in good health. The CDR3 reads CASRLRQGRRSNQPQHF. CDR3 bases: TGTGCAAGTCGCCTAAGACAGGGACGGAGGAGCAATCAGCCCCAGCATTTT.